This record concerns one T cell receptor (beta chain) sequence. What antigen it recognizes has not been identified. Within one base of it there is no much larger clone, and no base qualities were kept. The source of the sample is a study of T-cell memory formation after mild COVID-19 (dated by TCRdb to 2020 to 2022). Some background on the complete study: TCR sequence clusters from the two donors were found to be largely donor specific. In a couple of donors, T-cell clones that expanded and contracted after mild COVID-19 were tracked by sequencing TCRalpha and TCRbeta repertoires over time. Two young, previously healthy adult volunteers made up the cohort, one male and one female. General findings and caveats noted by the study authors: Only a couple of mild cases were covered in the study, and larger cohorts including severe cases with pre-infection samples were considered necessary. Contracting CD4+ clones were found mainly in CM and EM memory subsets, while CD8+ clones were enriched in EMRA. Whether the second-wave clones peaking on day 37 were SARS-CoV-2 specific was not confirmed. From day 15 to 85, contracting clones showed balanced CD4/CD8 phenotypes, whereas a second wave of clones that expanded from day 15 to 37 leaned towards CD4+. Some responding clones were detected in pre-infection memory, suggesting pre-existing cross-reactive memory T cells joined the SARS-CoV-2 response.

The sequencer listed for this sample is Illumina NovaSeq 6000. Using 5'RACE with constant-segment primers, TCRalpha and TCRbeta cDNA libraries were constructed, with sample barcodes and unique molecular identifiers added in the process. Trizol reagent was used to extract RNA from every sample. Library amplification was performed in two PCR steps, and a second sample barcode and Illumina TruSeq adapters were introduced in the second step. Sequencing of libraries was performed on an Illumina NovaSeq with 2 x 150 bp paired-end reads. Processing in the source paper ran as follows. The reads were demultiplexed and collapsed into UMI-guided consensus sequences using migec v1.2.7. With mixcr v2.1.11, UMI consensuses were aligned to TRA and TRB V and J templates and assembled into clonotypes. A clonotype was counted as expanded or contracted only when both edgeR and NoisET called the clonotype significant, with the noise models trained on biological replicates. For edgeR calls, a false discovery rate-adjusted p below 0.01 and a log2 fold-change threshold of 1 were applied. As an exploratory analysis of dynamics, max-normalized trajectories of the 1000 most abundant clonotypes were examined with PCA combined with hierarchical clustering. Each responding clone was given a CD4 or CD8 phenotype based on the CD4+ and CD8+ repertoires, which had been sequenced separately. TCRdb reprocessed the public reads (quality trimming at Q25 with fastp, clone calling with MiXCR) and kept in-frame beta chains. A single entry per CDR3 protein holds the most common genes and DNA from its merged rows. The V and J calls shown here were made by TCRdb, not taken from the authors' results. The sample contains roughly 620,000 distinct CDR3 sequences, roughly 17% of them found a single time. Clones ranked in the top ten supply about 12% of the sample.

Ficoll-Paque density gradient centrifugation was the method used to isolate PBMCs. Inclusive of the bounding cysteine and phenylalanine, the CDR3 is 15 residues long. Only the CDR3 part of the read is kept: 45 bases, read in frame from the first base. Compared with germline, V lacks 4 bases and J lacks 1 base; bases without a gene match: 8. CDR1 and CDR2 were assigned from the germline V gene (reference sequence) as SGHNT and YYREEE. The source is an adult woman who had mild COVID-19 (a few samples of this study predate the infection). The sample titles of this study are shuffled in the database, so cell type and time point are left out; the donor was told from shared clones. Recombination connected TRBV5-4 to TRBJ2-7, and 7 junction bases match TRBD1. Sequences were obtained from PBMCs or a T cell subset sorted from them (not recorded which). CDR3 region: CASSQDRELSYEQYF. In nucleotide form, the sequence is TGTGCCAGCAGCCAAGACAGGGAATTGTCCTACGAGCAGTACTTC. The entire variable domain, with the stretches around the CDR3 drawn from the reference TRBV5-4 and TRBJ2-7 proteins, is ETGVTQSPTHLIKTRGQQVTLRCSSQSGHNTVSWYQQALGQGPQFIFQYYREEENGRGNFPPRFSGLQFPNYSSELNVNALELDDSALYLCASSQDRELSYEQYFGPGTRLTVT.